Below are 8 T cell receptor beta chains sequenced from a single sample in a study of blood T cell repertoires in COVID-19. TCRdb keeps only in-frame clones here, not all; method: immunoSEQ multiplex PCR. This sample has under 200,000 clones, with approximately 80% found just once. Sequencing was performed on PBMCs or T cells enriched from blood (not recorded which). These receptors were obtained from a woman in her fifties or sixties who had recovered from COVID-19.

DNA for the CDR3: TGTGCCAGCAGCCAAGTGGGGGGTAGTCGCACAGATACGCAGTATTTT. This codes for CASSQVGGSRTDTQYF. The chain carries TRBV3-1 (or the pseudogene TRBV3-2) and TRBJ2-3; weak D call: TRBD2 (6 bases). The germline V and J ends were trimmed by 1 base and 1 base, with 12 bases remaining between them. CDR1 LGHDT and CDR2 YNNKEL come from the germline V gene (reference sequence). The CDR3 runs 16 residues.

This chain connects TRBV10-3 to TRBJ2-2; 7 bases map to TRBD2. Germline V gene sequence: CDR1 ENHRY, CDR2 SYGVKD. The CDR3 loop spans 17 amino acids. The junction had 8 bases not matched to a gene; V was cut back by 0 bases and J by 4 bases. CDR3 sequence: CAISESRGLAVTGELFF. The DNA for the CDR3 is TGTGCCATCAGTGAGTCGAGAGGTCTAGCGGTCACCGGGGAGCTGTTTTTT.

The chain uses TRBV9 and TRBJ2-5; 9 bases map to TRBD2. The V gene's germline CDR1 is SGDLS and CDR2 YYNGEE. Losses at the gene ends were 2 bases for V and 1 base for J; bases not matched to a gene: 3. This CDR3 spans 15 amino acids. The DNA of the CDR3 is TGTGCCAGCAGCGTCACTAGCGGGCTCCAAGAGACCCAGTACTTC. Its translation is CASSVTSGLQETQYF. The full variable domain, with the rest looked up from reference TRBV9 and TRBJ2-5, is DSGVTQTPKHLITATGQRVTLRCSPRSGDLSVYWYQQSLDQGLQFLIQYYNGEERAKGNILERFSAQQFPDLHSELNLSSLELGDSALYFCASSVTSGLQETQYFGPGTRLLVL.

This clone appeared a single time. The chain carries TRBV6-5 and TRBJ1-5; 9 bases map to TRBD1. Germline V CDR1 and CDR2: MNHEY, SVGAGI. This CDR3 has 15 residues. With 6 bases clipped from V and 4 bases from J, the junction kept 7 bases outside the gene matches. CDR3 in amino acids: CASRFRGTGNQPQHF. The DNA of the CDR3 is TGTGCCAGCAGGTTTCGAGGGACAGGGAATCAGCCCCAGCATTTT.

The count of this clone is one. The V and J genes are TRBV19 and TRBJ2-4, with D unresolved. V shed 5 bases and J shed 0 bases, with 8 bases lying between them. Germline CDR1 reads LNHDA; CDR2 reads SQIVND (reference sequence). The CDR3 consists of 14 residues. The CDR3: CASSSRLAKNIQYF. CDR3 nucleotides: TGTGCCAGTAGTTCTCGACTAGCCAAAAACATTCAGTACTTC.

The rearrangement uses TRBV4-3 and TRBJ1-1; tentatively, D is TRBD1 (5 bases). This CDR3 has 15 amino acids. V was cut by 4 bases and J by 0 bases, with 12 bases left in between. Germline loops: CDR1 LGHNA, CDR2 YSLEER. The CDR3 coding sequence is TGCGCCAGCAGCCCCGGGCAGGGATTGAACACTGAAGCTTTCTTT. It is translated as CASSPGQGLNTEAFF.

This chain joins TRBV7-2 and TRBJ2-5; D gene ambiguous. Trimming stripped 5 bases from V and 5 bases from J, with 12 bases between. This CDR3 is 13 amino acids long. CDR1 and CDR2 (germline): SGHTA, FQGNSA. In DNA, the CDR3 is TGTGCCAGCAGCCCCGGGTTGATCGAGACCCAGTACTTC. Protein sequence: CASSPGLIETQYF.

V and J are TRBV19 and TRBJ1-5, with D uncertain. The CDR3 is made up of 15 amino acids. The V end lost 8 bases, the J end lost 0 bases, and 14 bases lay between the germline ends. The germline V gene has CDR1 LNHDA and CDR2 SQIVND (reference sequence). This CDR3 is CASSLQVGSNQPQHF. The DNA for the CDR3 is TGTGCCAGTTCCCTCCAGGTCGGTAGCAATCAGCCCCAGCATTTT.